The 26 T cell receptor beta chains in this list originate from one sample, sequenced in a study of chemoradiotherapy in HPV16-positive cancers. The table came from immunoSEQ multiplex PCR; TCRdb's copy has only in-frame clones and leaves some out. The sample holds approximately 20,000 clones, approximately 84% seen once. The sequences come from blood, collected from a patient who underwent chemoradiotherapy. These receptors all come from a human donor with HPV-associated anogenital cancer.

The chain links TRBV19 to TRBJ1-4; 8 bases line up with TRBD1. Germline loops: CDR1 LNHDA, CDR2 SQIVND (reference sequence). This CDR3 has 15 amino acids. V lost 7 bases and J lost 7; bases outside the gene matches: 11. The chain's CDR3 is CASKGAGGVSEKLFF. CDR3 coding DNA: TGTGCCAGTAAGGGGGCAGGGGGCGTCAGTGAAAAACTGTTTTTT.

This clone came up a few times. This chain uses TRBV21-1 with TRBJ1-3. TRBV21-1 is classified as a pseudogene. CDR3 length: 14 amino acids. CDR3 sequence: CASSKVGDRNTIYF. The DNA for the CDR3 is TGTGCCAGCAGCAAAGTGGGGGATAGGAACACCATATATTTT.

This clone appeared a few times. V gene TRBV20-1 combines with J gene TRBJ1-6; D is unclear. CDR1 and CDR2 (germline): DFQATT, SNEGSKA (reference sequence). V lost 6 bases to trimming and J lost 14 bases, with 14 bases between them. The CDR3 runs to 11 residues. The CDR3 loop reads CSAQVSRSLHF. In nucleotides, the CDR3 is TGCAGTGCCCAGGTTTCGCGATCCCTCCACTTT.

V gene TRBV6-1 combines with J gene TRBJ2-2, with 7 bases fitting TRBD2. There are 14 residues in the CDR3. The V segment lost 3 bases and the J segment 6 bases; nucleotides outside the gene matches: 4. The germline CDR1 and CDR2 sequences are MNHNS and SASEGT. The CDR3 sequence: CASSEGGFPGELFF. The CDR3 nucleotides read TGTGCCAGCAGTGAGGGGGGGTTTCCCGGGGAGCTGTTTTTT.

The chain uses TRBV11-2 and TRBJ2-3, with D possibly matching TRBD2 (6 bases). This CDR3 contains 15 residues. The V gene's germline CDR1 is SGHAT and CDR2 FQNNGV. With 4 bases removed from V and 6 bases from J, the gap between germline ends came to 17 bases. The CDR3 protein is CASSSRDSSMDTQYF. CDR3 in DNA: TGTGCCAGCAGCTCCAGGGACTCAAGCATGGATACGCAGTATTTT.

This chain links TRBV6-1 with TRBJ1-2; 10 nucleotides line up with TRBD1. This CDR3 is 14 amino acids long. J gave up 7 bases and V 6 bases, and 8 bases lay outside the gene matches. The germline gives CDR1 MNHNS, CDR2 SASEGT. The CDR3 here is CASRRQGALSGYTF. In DNA, the CDR3 is TGTGCCAGCAGGCGACAGGGGGCCCTCTCTGGCTACACCTTC.

The chain carries TRBV6-5 and TRBJ2-4; no firm D call. Germline-derived CDR1 and CDR2 are MNHEY and SVGAGI. The CDR3 is 15 amino acids. V gave up 6 bases and J gave up 0 bases, with 12 bases separating them. The CDR3 DNA follows: TGTGCCAGCAGCCCCATGGCTCTAGCCAAAAACATTCAGTACTTC. Amino acids: CASSPMALAKNIQYF.

This clone was recorded once. This chain links TRBV7-9 with TRBJ2-7; D perhaps matches TRBD1 (6 bases). CDR1 is SEHNR, CDR2 FQNEAQ, per germline (reference sequence). This CDR3 is 14 amino acids long. The V gene lost 2 bases and the J gene lost 2 bases, with 10 bases spanning the gap. CDR3 coding DNA: TGTGCCAGCAGCTTACTTAACAGGGCCTACGAGCAGTACTTC. It specifies CASSLLNRAYEQYF.

This clone was detected only a few times. The CDR3 region is CASSEAGGSYNEQFF. Here the CDR3 DNA reads TGTGCCAGCAGTGAAGCGGGCGGCTCCTACAATGAGCAGTTCTTC. V gene TRBV6-1 combines with J gene TRBJ2-1; D gene ambiguous. Germline CDR1 and CDR2: MNHNS and SASEGT. This CDR3 has 15 residues. Trimming cost V 0 bases and J 0 bases, with 6 bases left between them.

This chain joins TRBV7-2 and TRBJ2-7; D gene unclear. Germline V CDR1 and CDR2: SGHTA, FQGNSA. This CDR3 spans 11 amino acids. The V end lost 5 bases, the J end lost 6 bases, and 8 bases lay between the germline ends. CDR3 sequence reads: CASSRQSEQYF. The DNA of the CDR3 is TGTGCCAGCAGCCGGCAGAGCGAGCAGTACTTC.

This chain uses TRBV4-2 with TRBJ2-2; no firm D call. V gave up 0 bases and J gave up 0 bases, with 14 bases separating them. CDR3 size: 18 residues. Germline V gene data show CDR1 as LGHNA and CDR2 as YNFKEQ. The CDR3 bases are TGTGCCAGCAGCCAAGAAGGCCGGAGACCAACGAACACCGGGGAGCTGTTTTTT. It translates to CASSQEGRRPTNTGELFF.

On this clone itself: This same CDR3 is encoded by further DNA sequences in the sample. The chain combines TRBV19 with TRBJ1-6; D unresolved. The V and J ends lost 0 bases and 6 bases respectively, with 9 bases between them. CDR3 length: 15 residues. The germline V gene encodes CDR1 LNHDA and CDR2 SQIVND (reference sequence). CDR3 residues: CASSIDGSLNSPLHF. Written as DNA, the CDR3 is TGTGCCAGTAGTATAGATGGCAGCCTTAATTCACCCCTCCACTTT.

This chain uses TRBV7-2 with TRBJ2-3, with no clear D. CDR1 is SGHTA, CDR2 FQGNSA, per germline. The CDR3 sequence is 14 residues long. Trimming shortened V by 1 base and J by 4 bases, and 9 bases separated the two germline ends. CDR3 DNA sequence: TGTGCCAGCAGCTTAGGTCCAGCTGCAGATACGCAGTATTTT. Its protein product is CASSLGPAADTQYF.

This clone was seen a handful of times. The same CDR3 can be traced to other DNA sequences in this sample. The chain is built from TRBV5-1 and TRBJ2-3; D is ambiguous. Germline V gives CDR1 SGHRS, CDR2 YFSETQ. V gave up 5 bases and J gave up 0 bases, with 4 bases separating them. CDR3 length: 12 residues. The CDR3, as DNA: TGCGCCAGCAGTTCTAGCACAGATACGCAGTATTTT. This translates into CASSSSTDTQYF.

The V and J genes are TRBV6-5 and TRBJ1-3; D not resolved. From germline, CDR1 is MNHEY and CDR2 SVGAGI. V shed 0 bases and J shed 2 bases, with 11 bases lying between them. This CDR3 has 16 residues. The CDR3 loop reads CASSYSGQRTGNTIYF. The CDR3 coding sequence is TGTGCCAGCAGTTACTCGGGCCAGCGGACTGGAAACACCATATATTTT.

V and J are TRBV9 and TRBJ2-7; maybe TRBD2 (6 bases). This CDR3 has 15 amino acids. The V gene's germline CDR1 is SGDLS and CDR2 YYNGEE. Trimming removed 4 bases at V and 0 bases at J, with 14 bases between. DNA for the CDR3: TGTGCCAGCAGCCCTGGTGGTAGCGGCTCCTACGAGCAGTACTTC. Amino acids: CASSPGGSGSYEQYF.

This clone was picked up a small number of times. The chain carries TRBV30 and TRBJ1-4; D uncertain. The CDR3 contains 16 residues. From germline, CDR1 is GTSNPN and CDR2 SVGIG (reference sequence). The V gene lost 3 bases and the J gene lost 3 bases, with 17 bases spanning the gap. The CDR3 DNA is TGTGCCTGGAGCGAAGGGTCCCAAAGAGCTAATGAAAAACTGTTTTTT. It codes for CAWSEGSQRANEKLFF.

The chain has TRBV7-7 and TRBJ2-3, with no clear D. Germline-derived CDR1 and CDR2 are SSHAT and FNYEAQ (reference sequence). V gave up 3 bases and J gave up 2 bases, with 6 bases separating them. The CDR3 covers 13 residues. CDR3 sequence reads: CASSLRLTDTQYF. CDR3 sequence (DNA): TGTGCCAGCAGCTTGCGCCTCACAGATACGCAGTATTTT.

The V call is TRBV15, the J call TRBJ1-1; TRBD1 is a possible D gene (5 bases). Per the germline V gene, CDR1 is LNHNV and CDR2 is YYDKDF (reference sequence). The V end was cut by 3 bases, the J end by 1 base, with 9 bases between. CDR3 length equals 14 residues. The CDR3, as DNA: TGTGCCACCAGCAGGGGTACAGGGAACACTGAAGCTTTCTTT. Translated: CATSRGTGNTEAFF.

The chain employs TRBV5-4 and TRBJ2-7; possibly TRBD1 for D (6 bases). CDR1 SGHNT and CDR2 YYREEE come from the germline V gene (reference sequence). Trimming shortened V by 2 bases and J by 1 base, and 13 bases separated the two germline ends. There are 15 residues in the CDR3. The CDR3 protein is CASSLDRLPSYEQYF. As DNA, the CDR3 is TGTGCCAGCAGCTTAGACAGGCTTCCTTCCTACGAGCAGTACTTC.

V is TRBV7-2 and J is TRBJ2-5; D may correspond to TRBD1 or TRBD2 (6 bases each). The CDR3 is 17 residues long. The germline V gene encodes CDR1 SGHTA and CDR2 FQGNSA. Trimming took off 3 bases at V and 3 bases at J, with 20 bases between the two ends. As DNA, the CDR3 is TGTGCCAGCAGCTTGGCCGGCGGAGGGGGAGGCGAAGAGACCCAGTACTTC. The encoded protein is CASSLAGGGGGEETQYF.

A single count supports this clone. This rearrangement joins TRBV6-1 to TRBJ1-2, with unresolved D. This CDR3 comprises 13 residues. The V gene lost 2 bases and the J gene lost 4 bases, with 8 bases spanning the gap. Per the germline V gene, CDR1 is MNHNS and CDR2 is SASEGT. The CDR3 is CASSETAIYGYTF. CDR3 in DNA: TGTGCCAGCAGTGAAACAGCCATCTATGGCTACACCTTC.

V and J are TRBV6-1 and TRBJ2-3; no clear D gene. This CDR3 comprises 11 residues. CDR1 is MNHNS and CDR2 is SASEGT in the germline V gene. With 1 base removed from V and 6 bases from J, the gap between germline ends came to 2 bases. The CDR3 region has the DNA TGTGCCAGCAGTGAAGGTGATACGCAGTATTTT. It codes for CASSEGDTQYF.

The V call is TRBV5-6, the J call TRBJ1-1; D unresolved. The germline CDR1 and CDR2 sequences are SGHDT and YYEEEE. Trimming left V 6 bases short and J 1 base short, with 13 bases between. The CDR3 runs 14 residues. The CDR3 nucleotides read TGTGCCAGCACCCGGCCCAGCCAGAACACTGAAGCTTTCTTT. This sequence encodes CASTRPSQNTEAFF.

This clone appeared a few times. This chain uses TRBV30 with TRBJ1-2; TRBD1 might be the D (5 bases). Trimming stripped 7 bases from V and 2 bases from J, with 14 bases between. The germline CDR1 and CDR2 sequences are GTSNPN and SVGIG (reference sequence). The CDR3 runs to 13 residues. The CDR3 region has the DNA TGTGCCTACGTCCGACGGACAAACTATGGCTACACCTTC. Its protein is CAYVRRTNYGYTF.

The chain joins TRBV19 to TRBJ2-6; tentatively, D is TRBD2 (6 bases). Trimming removed 3 bases from V and 0 bases from J, with 9 bases in between. This CDR3 comprises 16 residues. Germline CDR1 is LNHDA and CDR2 is SQIVND (reference sequence). The CDR3, as DNA: TGTGCCAGTAGTATCGGGACTCGCTCTGGGGCCAACGTCCTGACTTTC. Translation: CASSIGTRSGANVLTF.